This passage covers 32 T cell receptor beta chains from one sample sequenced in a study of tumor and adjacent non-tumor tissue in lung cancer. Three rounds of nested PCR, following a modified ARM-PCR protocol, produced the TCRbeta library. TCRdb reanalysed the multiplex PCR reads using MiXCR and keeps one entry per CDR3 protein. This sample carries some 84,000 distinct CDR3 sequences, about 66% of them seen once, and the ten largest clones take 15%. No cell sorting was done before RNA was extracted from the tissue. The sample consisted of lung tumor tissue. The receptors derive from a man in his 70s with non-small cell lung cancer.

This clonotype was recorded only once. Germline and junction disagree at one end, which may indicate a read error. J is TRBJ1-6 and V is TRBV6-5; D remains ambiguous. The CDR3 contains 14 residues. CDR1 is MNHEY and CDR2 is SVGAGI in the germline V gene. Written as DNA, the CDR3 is TGTGCCAGCAGTTGCTCCTCAGACAATTCACCCCTCCACTTC. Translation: CASSCSSDNSPLHF.

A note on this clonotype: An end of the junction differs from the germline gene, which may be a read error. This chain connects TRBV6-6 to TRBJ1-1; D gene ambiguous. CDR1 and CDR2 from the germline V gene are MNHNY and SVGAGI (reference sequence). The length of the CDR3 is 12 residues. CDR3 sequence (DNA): TGTACCAGCAGTTACTTGCGGACTGAAGCTTTCTTT. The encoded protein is CTSSYLRTEAFF.

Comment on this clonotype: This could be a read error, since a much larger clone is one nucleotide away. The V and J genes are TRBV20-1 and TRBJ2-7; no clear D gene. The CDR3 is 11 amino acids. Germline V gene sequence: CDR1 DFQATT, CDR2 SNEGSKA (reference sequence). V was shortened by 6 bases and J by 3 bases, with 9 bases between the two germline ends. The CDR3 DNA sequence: TGCAGTGCAAGGGCGGTCTACGAGCAGTACTTC. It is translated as CSARAVYEQYF.

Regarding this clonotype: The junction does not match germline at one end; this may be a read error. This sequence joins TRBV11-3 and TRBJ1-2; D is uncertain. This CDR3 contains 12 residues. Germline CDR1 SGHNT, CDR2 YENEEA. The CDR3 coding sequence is TGTACCAGCAGTTTAGCACCTTATGGCTACACCTTC. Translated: CTSSLAPYGYTF.

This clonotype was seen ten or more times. CDR3 in amino acids: CASSQVSASTDTQYF. CDR3 sequence (DNA): TGCGCCAGCAGCCAAGTATCTGCTAGCACAGATACGCAGTATTTT. The rearrangement uses TRBV4-1 and TRBJ2-3; D gene unclear. The CDR3 totals 15 residues. Germline assignment: CDR1 MGHRA and CDR2 YSYEKL. Trimming shortened V by 1 base and J by 0 bases, and 8 bases separated the two germline ends.

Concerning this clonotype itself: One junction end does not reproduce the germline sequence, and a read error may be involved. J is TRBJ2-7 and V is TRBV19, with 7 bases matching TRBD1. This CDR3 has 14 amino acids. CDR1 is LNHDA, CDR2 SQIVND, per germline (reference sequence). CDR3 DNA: TGTGTCAGTAGTATTGACAGGGTATCTAGTGAGCAGTACTTC. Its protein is CVSSIDRVSSEQYF.

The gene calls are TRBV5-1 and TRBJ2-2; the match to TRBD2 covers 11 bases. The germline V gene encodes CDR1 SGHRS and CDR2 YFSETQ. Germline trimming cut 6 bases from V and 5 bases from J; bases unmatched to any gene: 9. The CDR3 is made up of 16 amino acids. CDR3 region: CASNPGTSGRTGELFF. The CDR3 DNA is TGCGCCAGCAACCCCGGGACTAGCGGACGAACCGGGGAGCTGTTTTTT.

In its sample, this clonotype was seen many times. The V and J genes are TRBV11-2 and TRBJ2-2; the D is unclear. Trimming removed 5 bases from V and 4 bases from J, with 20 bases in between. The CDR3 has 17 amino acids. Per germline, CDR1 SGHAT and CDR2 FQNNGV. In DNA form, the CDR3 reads TGTGCCAGCAGCCCTTGGGGTAAGGGTATGAGCACCGGGGAGCTGTTTTTT. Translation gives CASSPWGKGMSTGELFF.

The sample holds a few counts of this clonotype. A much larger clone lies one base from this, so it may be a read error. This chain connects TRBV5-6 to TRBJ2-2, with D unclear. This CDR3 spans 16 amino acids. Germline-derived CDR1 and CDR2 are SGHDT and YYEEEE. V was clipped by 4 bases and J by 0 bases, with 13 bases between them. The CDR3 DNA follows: TGTGCCAGCAGCGCATTGGTCAGACCGAACACCGGGGAGCTGTTTTTT. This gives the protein CASSALVRPNTGELFF.

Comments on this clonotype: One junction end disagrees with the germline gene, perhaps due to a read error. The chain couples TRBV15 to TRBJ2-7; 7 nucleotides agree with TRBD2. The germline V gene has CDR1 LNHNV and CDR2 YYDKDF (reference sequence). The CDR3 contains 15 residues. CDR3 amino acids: CATRTSGRGSYEQHF. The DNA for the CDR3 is TGTGCCACCAGAACGAGTGGGAGGGGATCCTACGAGCAGCACTTC.

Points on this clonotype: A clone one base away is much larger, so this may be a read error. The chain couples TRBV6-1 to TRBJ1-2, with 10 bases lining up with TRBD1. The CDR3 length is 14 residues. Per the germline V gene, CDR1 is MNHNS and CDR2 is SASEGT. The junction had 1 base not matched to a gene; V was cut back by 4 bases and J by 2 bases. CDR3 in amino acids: CASSVDRGNYGYTF. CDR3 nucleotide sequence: TGTGCCAGCAGTGTGGACAGGGGGAACTATGGCTACACCTTC.

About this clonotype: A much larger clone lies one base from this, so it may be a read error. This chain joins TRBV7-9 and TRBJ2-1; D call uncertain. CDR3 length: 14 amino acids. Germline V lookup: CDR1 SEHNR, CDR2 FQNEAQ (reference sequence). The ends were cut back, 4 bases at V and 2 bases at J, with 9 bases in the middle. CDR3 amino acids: CASSSAQTYNEQFF. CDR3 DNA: TGTGCCAGCAGCTCAGCCCAGACCTACAATGAGCAGTTCTTC.

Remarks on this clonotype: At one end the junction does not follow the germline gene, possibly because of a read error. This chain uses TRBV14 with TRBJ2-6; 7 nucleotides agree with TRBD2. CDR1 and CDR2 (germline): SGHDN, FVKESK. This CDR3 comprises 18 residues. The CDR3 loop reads CASSQDEQRGTGANILTF. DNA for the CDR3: TGTGCCAGCAGCCAAGATGAGCAGCGGGGTACTGGGGCCAACATCCTGACTTTC.

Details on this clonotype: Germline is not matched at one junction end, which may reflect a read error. The CDR3 spells CVSSEAGGRGRGTDTQYF. The CDR3 DNA sequence: TGTGTCAGCAGTGAAGCGGGAGGGAGAGGACGTGGCACAGATACACAGTATTTT. V is TRBV6-1 and J is TRBJ2-3; the match to TRBD2 covers 10 bases. The CDR3 has 18 residues. The germline gives CDR1 MNHNS, CDR2 SASEGT.

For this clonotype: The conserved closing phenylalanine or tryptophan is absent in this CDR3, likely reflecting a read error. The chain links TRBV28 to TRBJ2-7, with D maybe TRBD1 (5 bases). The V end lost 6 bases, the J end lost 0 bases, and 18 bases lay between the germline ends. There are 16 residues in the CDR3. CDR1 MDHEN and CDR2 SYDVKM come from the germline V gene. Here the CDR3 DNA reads TGTGCCAGCAGCCCCCAGGGTGGCAGATTCTCCTACGAGCAGTACTCC. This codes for CASSPQGGRFSYEQYS.

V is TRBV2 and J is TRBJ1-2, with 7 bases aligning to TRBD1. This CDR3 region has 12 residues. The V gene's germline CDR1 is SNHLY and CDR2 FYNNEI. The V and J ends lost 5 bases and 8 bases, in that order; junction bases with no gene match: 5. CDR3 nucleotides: TGTGCCAGCAGTTACGACAGGGTCGGCTACACCTTC. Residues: CASSYDRVGYTF.

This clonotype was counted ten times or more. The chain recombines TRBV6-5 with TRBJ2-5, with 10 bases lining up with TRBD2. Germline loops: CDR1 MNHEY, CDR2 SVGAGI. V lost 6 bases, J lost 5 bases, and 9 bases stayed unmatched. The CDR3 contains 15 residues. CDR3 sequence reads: CASSDSGRVRETQYF. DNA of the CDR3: TGTGCCAGCAGCGACAGCGGGAGGGTTAGGGAGACCCAGTACTTC.

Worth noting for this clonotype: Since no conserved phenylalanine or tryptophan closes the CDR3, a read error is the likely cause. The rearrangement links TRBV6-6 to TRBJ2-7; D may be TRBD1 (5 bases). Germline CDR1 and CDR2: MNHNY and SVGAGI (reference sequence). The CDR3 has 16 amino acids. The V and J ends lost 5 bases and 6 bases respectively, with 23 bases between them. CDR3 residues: CASSHGGGAGSTEQYS. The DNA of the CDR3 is TGTGCCAGCAGTCATGGTGGTGGGGCAGGTTCTACCGAGCAGTACTCC.

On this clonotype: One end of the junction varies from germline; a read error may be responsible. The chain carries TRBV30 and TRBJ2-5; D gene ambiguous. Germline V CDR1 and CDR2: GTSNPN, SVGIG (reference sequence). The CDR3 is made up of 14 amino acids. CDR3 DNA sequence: TGTGTCTGGAGTGTACGGAGTGGCCGTGAGACCCAGTACTTC. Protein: CVWSVRSGRETQYF.

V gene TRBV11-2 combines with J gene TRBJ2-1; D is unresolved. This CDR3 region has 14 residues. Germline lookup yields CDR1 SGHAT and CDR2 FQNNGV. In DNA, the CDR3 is TGTACCAACAGCTTAGTAGTACTTGCAAATGAGCAGTTCTTC. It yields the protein CTNSLVVLANEQFF.

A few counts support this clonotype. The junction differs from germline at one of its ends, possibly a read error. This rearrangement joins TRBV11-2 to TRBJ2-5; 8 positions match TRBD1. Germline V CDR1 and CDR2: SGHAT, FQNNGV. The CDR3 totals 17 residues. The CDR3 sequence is CTSSSRGQGKRQETQYF. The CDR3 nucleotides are TGTACCAGCAGCTCGCGCGGACAGGGAAAGCGACAAGAGACTCAGTACTTC.

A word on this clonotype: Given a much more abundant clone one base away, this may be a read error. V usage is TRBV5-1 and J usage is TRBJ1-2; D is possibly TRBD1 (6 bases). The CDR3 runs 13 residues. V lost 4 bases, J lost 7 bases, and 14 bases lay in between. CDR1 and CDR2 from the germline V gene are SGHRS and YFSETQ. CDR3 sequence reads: CASSTGAQVGYTF. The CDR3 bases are TGCGCCAGCAGCACGGGGGCGCAGGTTGGCTACACCTTC.

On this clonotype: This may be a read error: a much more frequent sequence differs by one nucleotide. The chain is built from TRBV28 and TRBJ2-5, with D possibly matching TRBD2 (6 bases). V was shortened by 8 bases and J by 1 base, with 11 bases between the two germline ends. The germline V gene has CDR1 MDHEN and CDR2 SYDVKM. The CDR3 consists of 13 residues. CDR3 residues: CASGETSQETQYF. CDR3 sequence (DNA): TGTGCCAGCGGGGAGACTAGCCAAGAGACCCAGTACTTC.

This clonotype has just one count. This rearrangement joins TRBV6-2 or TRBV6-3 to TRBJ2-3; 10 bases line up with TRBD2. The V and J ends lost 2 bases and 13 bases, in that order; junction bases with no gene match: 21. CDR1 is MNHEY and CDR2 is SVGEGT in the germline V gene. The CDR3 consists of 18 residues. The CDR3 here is CASSYIIGSGRTGDTEYF. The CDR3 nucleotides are TGTGCCAGCAGTTACATAATCGGTAGCGGGAGGACGGGAGATACAGAGTATTTT.

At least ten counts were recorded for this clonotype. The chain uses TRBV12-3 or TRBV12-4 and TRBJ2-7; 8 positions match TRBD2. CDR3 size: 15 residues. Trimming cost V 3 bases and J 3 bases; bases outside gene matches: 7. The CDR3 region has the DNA TGTGCCAGCAGTTTTTTTGGCCGGGAGGGCTACGAGCAGTACTTC. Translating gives CASSFFGREGYEQYF.

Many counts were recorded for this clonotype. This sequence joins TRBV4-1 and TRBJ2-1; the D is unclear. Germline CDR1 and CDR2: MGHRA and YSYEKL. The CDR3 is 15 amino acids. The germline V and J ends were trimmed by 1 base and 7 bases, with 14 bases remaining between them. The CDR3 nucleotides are TGCGCCAGCAGCCAAGTAGGGCAGGCTCGGAATGAGCAGTTCTTC. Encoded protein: CASSQVGQARNEQFF.

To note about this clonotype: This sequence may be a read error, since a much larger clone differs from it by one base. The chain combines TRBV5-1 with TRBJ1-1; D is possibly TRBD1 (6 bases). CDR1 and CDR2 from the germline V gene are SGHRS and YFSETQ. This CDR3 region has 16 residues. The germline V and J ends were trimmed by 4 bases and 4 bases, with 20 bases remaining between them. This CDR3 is CASSMGLTGMATEAFF. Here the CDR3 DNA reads TGCGCCAGCAGCATGGGATTAACAGGGATGGCCACTGAAGCTTTCTTT.

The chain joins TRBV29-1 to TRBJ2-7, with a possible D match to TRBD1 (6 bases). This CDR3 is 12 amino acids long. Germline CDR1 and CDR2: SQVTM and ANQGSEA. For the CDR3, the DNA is TGCAACGCCGGGACATTTTTCTACGAGCAGTACTTC. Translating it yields CNAGTFFYEQYF.

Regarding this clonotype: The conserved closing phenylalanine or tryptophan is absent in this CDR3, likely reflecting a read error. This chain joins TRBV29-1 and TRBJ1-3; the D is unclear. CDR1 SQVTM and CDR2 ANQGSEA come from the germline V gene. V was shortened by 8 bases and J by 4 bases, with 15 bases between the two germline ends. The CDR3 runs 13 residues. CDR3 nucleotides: TGCAGCACGAGGTTAGGGAGCGGAAACACCATATATTCT. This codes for CSTRLGSGNTIYS.

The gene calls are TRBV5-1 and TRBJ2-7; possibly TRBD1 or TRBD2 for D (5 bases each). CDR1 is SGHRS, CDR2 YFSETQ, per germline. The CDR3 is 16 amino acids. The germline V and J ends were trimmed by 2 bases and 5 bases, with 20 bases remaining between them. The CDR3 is CASSLPSRGKADEQYF. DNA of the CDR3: TGCGCCAGCAGCTTACCATCAAGGGGTAAAGCGGACGAGCAGTACTTC.

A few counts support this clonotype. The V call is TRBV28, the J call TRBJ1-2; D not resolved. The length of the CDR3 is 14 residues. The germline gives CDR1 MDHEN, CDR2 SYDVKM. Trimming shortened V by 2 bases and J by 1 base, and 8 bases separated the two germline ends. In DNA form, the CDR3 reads TGTGCCAGCAGTTTAACTTACAATAACTATGGCTACACCTTC. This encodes CASSLTYNNYGYTF.

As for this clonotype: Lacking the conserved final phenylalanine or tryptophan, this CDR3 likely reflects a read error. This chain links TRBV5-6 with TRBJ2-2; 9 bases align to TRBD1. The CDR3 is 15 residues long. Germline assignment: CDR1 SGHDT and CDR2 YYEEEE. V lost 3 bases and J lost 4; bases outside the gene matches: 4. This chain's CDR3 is CASSSGTGPTGELFY. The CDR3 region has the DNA TGTGCCAGCAGCTCCGGGACAGGGCCCACCGGGGAGCTGTTTTAT.